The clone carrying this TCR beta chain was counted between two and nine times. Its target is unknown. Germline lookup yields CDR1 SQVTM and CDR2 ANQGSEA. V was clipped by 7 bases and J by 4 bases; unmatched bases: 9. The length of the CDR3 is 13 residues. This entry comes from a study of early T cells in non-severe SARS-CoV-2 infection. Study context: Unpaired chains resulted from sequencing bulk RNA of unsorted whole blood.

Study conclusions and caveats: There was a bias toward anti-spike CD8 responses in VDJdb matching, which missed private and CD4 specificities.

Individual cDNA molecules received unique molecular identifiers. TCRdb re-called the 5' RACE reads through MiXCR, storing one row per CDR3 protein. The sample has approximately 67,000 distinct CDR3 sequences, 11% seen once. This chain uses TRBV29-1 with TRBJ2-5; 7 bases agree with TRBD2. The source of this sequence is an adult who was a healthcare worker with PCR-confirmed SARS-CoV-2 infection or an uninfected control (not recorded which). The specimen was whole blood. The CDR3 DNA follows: TGCAGCGCCGCTAGGGGACTATCAGAGACCCAGTACTTC. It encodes CSAARGLSETQYF. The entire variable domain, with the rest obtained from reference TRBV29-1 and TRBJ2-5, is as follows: SAVISQKPSRDICQRGTSLTIQCQVDSQVTMMFWYRQQPGQSLTLIATANQGSEATYESGFVIDKFPISRPNLTFSTLTVSNMSPEDSSIYLCSAARGLSETQYFGPGTRLLVL.